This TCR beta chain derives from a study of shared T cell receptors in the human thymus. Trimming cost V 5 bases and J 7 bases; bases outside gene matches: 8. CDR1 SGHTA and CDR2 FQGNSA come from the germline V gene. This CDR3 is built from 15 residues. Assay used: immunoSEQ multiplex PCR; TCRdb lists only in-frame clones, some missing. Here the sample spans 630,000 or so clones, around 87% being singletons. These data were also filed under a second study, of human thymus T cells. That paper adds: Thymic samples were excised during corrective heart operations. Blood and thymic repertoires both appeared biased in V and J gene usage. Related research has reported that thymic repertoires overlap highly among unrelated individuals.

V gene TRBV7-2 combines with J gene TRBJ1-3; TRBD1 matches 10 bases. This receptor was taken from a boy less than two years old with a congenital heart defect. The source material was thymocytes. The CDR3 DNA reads TGTGCCAGCAGCCTGGGACAGGGGTGGTGGAACACCATATATTTT. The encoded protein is CASSLGQGWWNTIYF.